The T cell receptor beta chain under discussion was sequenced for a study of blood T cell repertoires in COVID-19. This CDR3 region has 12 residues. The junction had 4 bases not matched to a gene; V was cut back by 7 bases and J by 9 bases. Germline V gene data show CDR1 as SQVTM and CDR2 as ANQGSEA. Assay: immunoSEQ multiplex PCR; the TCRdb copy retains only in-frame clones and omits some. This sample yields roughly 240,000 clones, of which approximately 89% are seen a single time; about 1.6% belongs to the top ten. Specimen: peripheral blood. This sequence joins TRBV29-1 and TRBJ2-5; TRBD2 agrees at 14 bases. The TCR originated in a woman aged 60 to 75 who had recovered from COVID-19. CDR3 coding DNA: TGCAGCGCTGCGACTAGCGGGGGGGCCCAGTACTTC. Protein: CSAATSGGAQYF.